These T cell receptor beta chains were read from a single sample in a study of cytomegalovirus exposure and HLA in healthy donors. The repertoire was sequenced with immunoSEQ multiplex PCR; TCRdb's copy has only in-frame clones and lacks some. Of about 85,000 clones in the sample, about 66% were seen once. Sequenced sample: PBMCs. The receptors derive from a man aged 30 to 39 in good health and CMV-seronegative. Both conserved end residues are part of each CDR3. The order of the fields is CDR3 DNA, CDR3 protein, J gene, D gene, V gene, clone size. A D gene is named only where the DNA matches it firmly. Not all rows give a size; the values are once, few, many and, for expanded clones, a class.

CDR3 DNA: TGTGCCAGTAGGCCGTGGACGGGCGGGAAAAACACTGAAGCTTTCTTT; CDR3 protein: CASRPWTGGKNTEAFF; J gene: TRBJ1-1; D gene: .; V gene: TRBV19; clone size: .
CDR3 DNA: TGTGCCAGCAGTGAAGCGAAGACAGCATTCTTCTACGAGCAGTACTTC; CDR3 protein: CASSEAKTAFFYEQYF; J gene: TRBJ2-7; D gene: .; V gene: TRBV6-1; clone size: .
CDR3 DNA: TGTGCCTGGAGTGTAATGGGGGGGATCGATGGCTACACCTTC; CDR3 protein: CAWSVMGGIDGYTF; J gene: TRBJ1-2; D gene: .; V gene: TRBV30; clone size: .
CDR3 DNA: TGCAGCGTTGGAGGGGGGACAGTGCCCTACGAGCAGTACTTC; CDR3 protein: CSVGGGTVPYEQYF; J gene: TRBJ2-7; D gene: .; V gene: TRBV29-1; clone size: once
CDR3 DNA: TGTGCCAGCAGCGTAGCGGACAGGTCCTACGAGCAGTACTTC; CDR3 protein: CASSVADRSYEQYF; J gene: TRBJ2-7; D gene: TRBD1; V gene: TRBV9; clone size: .
CDR3 DNA: TGTGCCAGCAGCGCAAAGGGACAGAATCAGCCCCAGCATTTT; CDR3 protein: CASSAKGQNQPQHF; J gene: TRBJ1-5; D gene: TRBD1; V gene: TRBV7-9; clone size: .
CDR3 DNA: TGTGCCAGCAGTTTCCCAGGGGGGGAGCAGTACTTC; CDR3 protein: CASSFPGGEQYF; J gene: TRBJ2-7; D gene: .; V gene: TRBV28; clone size: .
CDR3 DNA: TGTGCCAGCAGTTTAACCCATCCCCAAGGGAGTGGGGCTTTCTTT; CDR3 protein: CASSLTHPQGSGAFF; J gene: TRBJ1-1; D gene: .; V gene: TRBV28; clone size: .
CDR3 DNA: TGTGCCAGCAAGCCGAGGCGAGCGTTCACAGATACGCAGTATTTT; CDR3 protein: CASKPRRAFTDTQYF; J gene: TRBJ2-3; D gene: .; V gene: TRBV21-1; clone size: once
CDR3 DNA: TGTGCCAGCAGCCAGCGGACAGGGGAAATAGAGACCCAGTACTTC; CDR3 protein: CASSQRTGEIETQYF; J gene: TRBJ2-5; D gene: TRBD1; V gene: TRBV4-2; clone size: few
CDR3 DNA: TGTGCCAGCAAAACCGGGACATACTATGGCTACACCTTC; CDR3 protein: CASKTGTYYGYTF; J gene: TRBJ1-2; D gene: .; V gene: TRBV28; clone size: few
CDR3 DNA: TGTGCCAGCAGCAAGGACAGACCCACCTACAATGAGCAGTTCTTC; CDR3 protein: CASSKDRPTYNEQFF; J gene: TRBJ2-1; D gene: .; V gene: TRBV7-2; clone size: .
CDR3 DNA: TGCGCCAGCAGCTTAAGCGCAGCGGGAGGGCCCTACGAGCAGTACTTC; CDR3 protein: CASSLSAAGGPYEQYF; J gene: TRBJ2-7; D gene: TRBD2; V gene: TRBV5-1; clone size: once
CDR3 DNA: TGTGCCTGGGTCCCGGGGGGGTGGGAGACCCAGTACTTC; CDR3 protein: CAWVPGGWETQYF; J gene: TRBJ2-5; D gene: TRBD2; V gene: TRBV30; clone size: few
CDR3 DNA: TGTGCCTGGAGTGTTGGGGGGTGGATCAGCCCCCAGCATTTT; CDR3 protein: CAWSVGGWISPQHF; J gene: TRBJ1-5; D gene: .; V gene: TRBV30; clone size: .
CDR3 DNA: TGTGCCAGCAGTGAACCCCACAGAAACTCCTACGAGCAGTACTTC; CDR3 protein: CASSEPHRNSYEQYF; J gene: TRBJ2-7; D gene: .; V gene: TRBV6-1; clone size: .